The clone carrying this TCR beta chain showed up just once. The data were taken from a study of blood T cell repertoires in COVID-19. For the study at large: The United States, Italy and Spain supplied acute and convalescent COVID-19 samples.

The cohort comprised adults aged about 18 to 100 years residing in approximately 25 US areas. Membership in each cohort depended on participant-reported clinical history. Resolution of symptoms, clearance, or two negative PCRs was present in recovered Cohort 3 donors. The CDR3 sequence is 17 residues long. Some clones are missing from TCRdb's copy, which holds only in-frame ones; the method was immunoSEQ multiplex PCR. The sample shows 360,000 or so clones, about nine tenths of them seen only once. This receptor was identified in a woman between 25 and 40 years old who had recovered from COVID-19. Sample: PBMCs or T cells enriched from blood (not recorded which). J is TRBJ2-5 and V is TRBV21-1; the table's D call of TRBD2 was not tested on the DNA. TRBV21-1 is a pseudogene segment. The CDR3 bases are TGTGCCAGCAGCAACGGATCCGGGAGGCAGAACCTAGAGACCCAGTACTTC. Its protein product is CASSNGSGRQNLETQYF.